These T cell receptor beta chains were read from a single sample in a study of somatic mutations in cytotoxic T cells in rheumatoid arthritis. Assay: immunoSEQ multiplex PCR; the TCRdb copy retains only in-frame clones and omits some. The sample lists around 3,200 clones, approximately 80% seen once, with approximately 67% in the top ten. The sample comprised CD8+ T cells sorted from blood. Receptors originate from a middle-aged man with rheumatoid arthritis. Each CDR3 is given with its conserved first and last residue. The order of the fields is D gene, clone size, J gene, V gene, CDR3 DNA, CDR3 protein. D genes are given only for firm matches. Clone size appears in some rows only: once, few, many, or a class for an expanded clone.

>NA|NA|TRBJ1-4|TRBV6-5
TGTGCCAGCAGTTGGGGGGGTAATGAAAAACTGTTTTTT
CASSWGGNEKLFF
>NA|NA|TRBJ1-5|TRBV6-1
TGTGCCAGTCACAGGGAAATTGTACAGCCCCAGCATTTT
CASHREIVQPQHF
>TRBD2|few|TRBJ2-7|TRBV7-8
TGTGCCAGCAGCTTAGGAGGGAGGGGCCGCTACGAGCAGTACTTC
CASSLGGRGRYEQYF
>NA|once|TRBJ2-3|TRBV29-1
TGCAGCGTTGGCGCGGTACCGAGATTCTATACGCAGTATTTT
CSVGAVPRFYTQYF
>TRBD1|NA|TRBJ1-2|TRBV6-1
TGTGCCAGCAGTGAAGACTTTGTTTTCTGGGGAAGGGACAGGGGGCCAGCTAACTATGGCTACACCTTC
CASSEDFVFWGRDRGPANYGYTF
>TRBD2|NA|TRBJ2-5|TRBV27
TGTGCCAGCAGTTTATCGGGGAGGGCGTCAGAGACCCAGTACTTC
CASSLSGRASETQYF
>TRBD2|NA|TRBJ2-3|TRBV9
TGTGCCAGCAGCCCAGGACACAAACTAGCGGGAGTCACAGATACGCAGTATTTT
CASSPGHKLAGVTDTQYF
>TRBD1|few|TRBJ2-2|TRBV5-4
TGCGCCAGCAGCCAAGAGGTTCAGGGGGCGCGCGGGGAGCTGTTTTTT
CASSQEVQGARGELFF
>NA|NA|TRBJ2-3|TRBV27
TGTGCCAGCAGTTCAGTGGACACCACAGATACGCAGTATTTT
CASSSVDTTDTQYF
>TRBD2|once|TRBJ2-1|TRBV28
TGTGCCAGCAGTCTGCTACTAGCGGGAGACCACAATGAGCAGTTCTTC
CASSLLLAGDHNEQFF
>NA|NA|TRBJ2-6|TRBV18
TGTGCCAGCTCCGGGATCTCTGGGGCCAACGTCCTGACTTTC
CASSGISGANVLTF
>TRBD1|NA|TRBJ1-4|TRBV9
TGTGCCAGCAGCGTAATGGGACAGGGTGGAGAAAAACTGTTTTTT
CASSVMGQGGEKLFF
>TRBD1|NA|TRBJ1-2|TRBV4-3
TGCGCCAGCAGCCAAGACAGGGGGCTACCTAACTATGGCTACACCTTC
CASSQDRGLPNYGYTF
>NA|NA|TRBJ2-6|TRBV30
TGTGCCTGGAGCCATCTCCCGGGAGCGGAGGGAGGGGCCAACGTCCTGACTTTC
CAWSHLPGAEGGANVLTF
>TRBD1|NA|TRBJ1-3|TRBV7-9
TGTGCCAGCAGCTTTGGGACAGGGTCAGGAAACACCATATATTTT
CASSFGTGSGNTIYF
>NA|NA|TRBJ1-6|TRBV30
TGTGCCTGGAGTGTCATGGGGAGGTATTCACCCCTCCACTTT
CAWSVMGRYSPLHF
>NA|NA|TRBJ2-1|TRBV9
TGTGCCAGCAGCCTACTAGCAAAGCCCAATGAGCAGTTCTTC
CASSLLAKPNEQFF
>TRBD2|NA|TRBJ2-1|TRBV28
TGTGCCAGCAGTTTCCCGTCGACTAGCGGGACTACAGGGCCCCACAATGAGCAGTTCTTC
CASSFPSTSGTTGPHNEQFF
>NA|NA|TRBJ2-4|TRBV5-5
TGTGCCAGCAGCTTCTCGATGGTTGACAGGCAAAACATTCAGTACTTC
CASSFSMVDRQNIQYF
>NA|NA|TRBJ1-1|TRBV7-9
TGTGCCAGCAGCTTAAGGCAGGGCACTGAAGCTTTCTTT
CASSLRQGTEAFF
>NA|NA|TRBJ1-5|TRBV27
TGTGCCAGCAGCTGGACAGCGAATTATCAGCCCCAGCATTTT
CASSWTANYQPQHF
>NA|NA|TRBJ1-1|TRBV30
TGTGCCTGGAGTGTACATTTGAACACTGAAGCTTTCTTT
CAWSVHLNTEAFF
>TRBD2|NA|TRBJ2-7|TRBV7-8
TGCGCCAGCAGCCAATCTTCTAGCGGGAGCTACGAGCAGTACTTC
CASSQSSSGSYEQYF